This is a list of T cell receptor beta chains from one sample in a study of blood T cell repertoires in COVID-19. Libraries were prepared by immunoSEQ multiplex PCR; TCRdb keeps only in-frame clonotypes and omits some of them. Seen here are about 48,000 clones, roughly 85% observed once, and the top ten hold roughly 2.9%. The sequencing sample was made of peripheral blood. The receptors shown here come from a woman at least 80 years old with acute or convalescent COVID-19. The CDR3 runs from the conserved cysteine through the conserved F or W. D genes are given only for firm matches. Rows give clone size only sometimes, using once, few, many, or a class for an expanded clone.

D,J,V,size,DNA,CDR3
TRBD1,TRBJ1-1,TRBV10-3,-,TGTGCCATCAGAGGACAGGGGCCTGAAGCTTTCTTT,CAIRGQGPEAFF
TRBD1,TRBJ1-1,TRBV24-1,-,TGTGCCACCAGTGAACCCTGGACAGGGCCGGCCCAGAACACTGAAGCTTTCTTT,CATSEPWTGPAQNTEAFF
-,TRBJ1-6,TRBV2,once,TGTGCCAGCAGCCAAGACAGGAGGCATAATTCACCCCTCCACTTT,CASSQDRRHNSPLHF
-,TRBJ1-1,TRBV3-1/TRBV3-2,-,TGTGCCAGCAGCCAAGCGGGCACAGGAAGGGCTTTCTTT,CASSQAGTGRAFF
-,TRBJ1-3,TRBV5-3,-,TGTGCCACCCCAAGCCCGGGATATTTGTCTGGAAACACCATATATTTT,CATPSPGYLSGNTIYF
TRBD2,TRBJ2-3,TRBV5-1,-,TGCGCCAGCAGCTTGACCGGACTAGCGGGGGGGCGAGGGACAGATACGCAGTATTTT,CASSLTGLAGGRGTDTQYF
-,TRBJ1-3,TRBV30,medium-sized,TGTGCCTGGGGCGTCTCTGGAAACACCATATATTTT,CAWGVSGNTIYF
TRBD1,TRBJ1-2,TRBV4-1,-,TGCGCCAGCAGCCCCGGACAGGAACCAAAGATCAGTGGCTACACCTTC,CASSPGQEPKISGYTF
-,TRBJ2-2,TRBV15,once,TGTGCCACCAGCAGAGATCCCAGGGAGGACGGGGAGCTGTTTTTT,CATSRDPREDGELFF
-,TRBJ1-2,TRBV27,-,TGTGCCAACACACCGTGTTATAGGGACTCCGGAACCCATGGTTGCTACACCTTC,CANTPCYRDSGTHGCYTF
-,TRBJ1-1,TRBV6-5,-,TGTGCCACCGTCCGGGGGGCTGAGAACACTGAAGCTTTCTTT,CATVRGAENTEAFF
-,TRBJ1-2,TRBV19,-,TGTGCCAGTAGTAGAAGAAGACCGACAAACCCCCGCGAAGGCTACACCTTC,CASSRRRPTNPREGYTF
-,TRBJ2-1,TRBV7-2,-,TGTGCCAACGCCTTTTCCAGCGCCTACAATGAGCAGTTCTTC,CANAFSSAYNEQFF
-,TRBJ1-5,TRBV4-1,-,TGCGCCAGCAGCCCCGGGGGGGCGAGCAATCAGCCCCAGCATTTT,CASSPGGASNQPQHF
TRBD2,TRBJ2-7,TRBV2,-,TGTGCCAGCAGTACTCTCGATAGCGGGGACTCCTACGAGCAGTACTTC,CASSTLDSGDSYEQYF
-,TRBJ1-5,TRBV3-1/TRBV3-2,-,TGTGCCAGCAGCCATAACAATCAGCCCCAGCATTTT,CASSHNNQPQHF
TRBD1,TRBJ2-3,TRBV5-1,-,TGCGCCAGCAGCTTGGAGGGACAGGGGCAGTATTTT,CASSLEGQGQYF
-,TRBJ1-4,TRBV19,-,TGTGCCAGTAGCTCGCGGGATAAACTGTTTTTT,CASSSRDKLFF
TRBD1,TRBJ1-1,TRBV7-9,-,TGTGCCAGCAGCTCTCAGGGGGCCGGGACTGAAGCTTTCTTT,CASSSQGAGTEAFF
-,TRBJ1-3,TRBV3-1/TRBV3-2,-,TGTGCCACGGGTTTGGGGGCAAGTGGAAACACCATATATTTT,CATGLGASGNTIYF
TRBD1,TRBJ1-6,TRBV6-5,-,TGTGCCAGCAGTTACTCCGCACCAGGGGGCGGTTCACCCCTCCACTTT,CASSYSAPGGGSPLHF
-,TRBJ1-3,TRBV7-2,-,TGTGCCAGCAGCTTCGGTCGGAGGGGAGCTGGAAACACCATATATTTT,CASSFGRRGAGNTIYF
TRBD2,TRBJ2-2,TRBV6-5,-,TGTGCCAGCAGTCTCGGGGGGTGGAACACCGGGGAGCTGTTTTTT,CASSLGGWNTGELFF
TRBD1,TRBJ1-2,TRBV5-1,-,TGCGCCAGCAGCTTGACCAGGGGGTCCCCCTCTGATGGCTACACCTTC,CASSLTRGSPSDGYTF
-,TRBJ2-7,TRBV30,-,TGTGCCTGGAGCCAGCCGGGGTTCGAGCAGTACTTC,CAWSQPGFEQYF
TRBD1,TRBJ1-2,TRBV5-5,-,TGTGCCAGCAGCCCGGACAGGGGGCGCGGGGGCTACACCTTC,CASSPDRGRGGYTF
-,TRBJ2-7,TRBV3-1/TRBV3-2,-,TGTGCCAGCAGGGGCAGCTCCTACGAGCAGTACTTC,CASRGSSYEQYF
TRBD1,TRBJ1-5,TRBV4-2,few,TGTGCCAGCAGCTACAGGGGAAATCAGCCCCAGCATTTT,CASSYRGNQPQHF
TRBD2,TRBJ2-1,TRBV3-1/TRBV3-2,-,TGTGCCAGCAGCCCGACTAGCGGGGGTAATGAGCAGTTCTTC,CASSPTSGGNEQFF
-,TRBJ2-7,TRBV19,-,TGTGCCAGTAGTATGGCATTGGGGGGAAAGACCTACGAGCAGTACTTC,CASSMALGGKTYEQYF
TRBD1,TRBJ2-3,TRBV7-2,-,TGTGCCAGCAGCTCACTCGACAGGGTAGGAGCAGATACGCAGTATTTT,CASSSLDRVGADTQYF
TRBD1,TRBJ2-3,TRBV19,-,TGTGCCAGTAGCCCGGACAGGGGAACAGATACGCAGTATTTT,CASSPDRGTDTQYF
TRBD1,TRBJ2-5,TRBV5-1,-,TGCGCCAGCAGCCTACAGGGGGCCGGAGAGACCCAGTACTTC,CASSLQGAGETQYF
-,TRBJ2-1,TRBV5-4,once,TGTGCCAGCAGTTCCAATATCGGACAGTACAATGAGCAGTTCTTC,CASSSNIGQYNEQFF
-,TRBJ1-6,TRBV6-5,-,TGTGCCAGCAGCCACGACAGTCAACCTCGGCCCCTCCACTTT,CASSHDSQPRPLHF
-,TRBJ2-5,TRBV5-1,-,TGCGCCAGCAGCCCATCCCAGGGGCGAGTGGAGACCCAGTACTTC,CASSPSQGRVETQYF
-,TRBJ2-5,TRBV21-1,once,TGTGCCAGCAGCGCCTTCGGAGGGGAAGAGACCCAGTACTTC,CASSAFGGEETQYF
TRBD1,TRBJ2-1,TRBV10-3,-,TGTGCCATCAGTTGGGACAGGGGCCCCTACAATGAGCAGTTCTTC,CAISWDRGPYNEQFF
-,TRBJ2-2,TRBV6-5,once,TGTGCCAGCACTCGGGACACAAGCACCGGGGAGCTGTTTTTT,CASTRDTSTGELFF
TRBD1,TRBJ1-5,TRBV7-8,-,TGTGCCAGCAGCTTAGGGGGGACAGGGGGCGATCAGCCCCAGCATTTT,CASSLGGTGGDQPQHF
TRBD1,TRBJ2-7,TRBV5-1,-,TGCGCCAGCAGCTTCTCCGGGACAGGTACCTACGAGCAGTACTTC,CASSFSGTGTYEQYF
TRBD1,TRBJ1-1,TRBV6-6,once,TGTGCCAGCAGCCGGGGACAGGGTACTGAAGCTTTCTTT,CASSRGQGTEAFF
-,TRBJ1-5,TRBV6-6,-,TGTGCCAGCGGAGTGGATGGCAATCAGCCCCAGCATTTT,CASGVDGNQPQHF
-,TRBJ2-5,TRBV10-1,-,TGCGCCAGCAGTGAGTCCGGGGGGCCGAAGGAGACCCAGTACTTC,CASSESGGPKETQYF
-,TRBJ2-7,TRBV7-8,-,TGTGCCAGCAGCCATAGACCGGACAGTTCCTACGAGCAGTACTTC,CASSHRPDSSYEQYF
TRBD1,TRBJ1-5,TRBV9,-,TGTGCCAGCAGCCCCTCAGGGGGACCGAATCAGCCCCAGCATTTT,CASSPSGGPNQPQHF
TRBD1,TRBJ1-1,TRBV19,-,TGTGCCAGTAAGCCCGAGGGGGCGAACACTGAAGCTTTCTTT,CASKPEGANTEAFF
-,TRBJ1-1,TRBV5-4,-,TGTGCCAGCAGCCCGTCTCCGTCGGGAGGTGAAGCTTTCTTT,CASSPSPSGGEAFF
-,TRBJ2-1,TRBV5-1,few,TGCGCCAGCAGCTGGGCGGGGGCCTCCAATGAGCAGTTCTTC,CASSWAGASNEQFF
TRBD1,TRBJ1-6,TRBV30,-,TGTGCCGGCTCCCGGACAGGGGATAATTCACCCCTCCACTTT,CAGSRTGDNSPLHF
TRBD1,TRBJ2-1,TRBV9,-,TGTGCCAGCAGCGTAGAGCTACAGGGGAACAATGAGCAGTTCTTC,CASSVELQGNNEQFF
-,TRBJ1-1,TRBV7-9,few,TGTGCCAGCAGCTTGGCGGGGGCCGGGGGGACTGAAGCTTTCTTT,CASSLAGAGGTEAFF
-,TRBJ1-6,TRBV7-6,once,TGTGCCAGCAGCATGGGGCAAGGAGTAAATTCACCCCTCCACTTT,CASSMGQGVNSPLHF
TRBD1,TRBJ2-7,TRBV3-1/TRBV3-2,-,TGTGCCAGCAGCCAGTTCCGGGACAGGGTCCACGAGCAGTACTTC,CASSQFRDRVHEQYF
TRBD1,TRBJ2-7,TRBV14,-,TGTGCCAGCAGCCGGGGACAGGTGTACGAGCAGTACTTC,CASSRGQVYEQYF
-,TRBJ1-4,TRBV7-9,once,TGTGCCAGCGGTAGCCGGGAGAAACTGTTTTTT,CASGSREKLFF